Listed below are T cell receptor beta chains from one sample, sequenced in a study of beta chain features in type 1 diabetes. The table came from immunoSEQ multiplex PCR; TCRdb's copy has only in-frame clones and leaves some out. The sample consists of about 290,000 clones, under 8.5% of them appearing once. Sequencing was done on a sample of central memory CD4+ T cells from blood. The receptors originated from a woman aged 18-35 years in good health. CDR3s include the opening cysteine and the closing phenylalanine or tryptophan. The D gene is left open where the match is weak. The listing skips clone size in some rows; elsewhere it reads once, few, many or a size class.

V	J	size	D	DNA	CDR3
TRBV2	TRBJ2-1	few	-	TGTGCCAGCAGTGCCCCTCGAGGGGGAACCAATGAGCAGTTCTTC	CASSAPRGGTNEQFF
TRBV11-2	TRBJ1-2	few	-	TGTGCCAGCAGCCCATCGCAGGGGCTGGTTGGCTACACCTTC	CASSPSQGLVGYTF
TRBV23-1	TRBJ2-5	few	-	TGCGCCAGCAGTCAGGAAACCGGGACGCAGAACCCCCAAGAGACCCAGTACTTC	CASSQETGTQNPQETQYF
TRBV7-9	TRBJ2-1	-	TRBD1	TGTGCCAGCAGCCTCTCAAGGACAGGGTCGCTGGTAGGAGTAAATGAGCAGTTCTTC	CASSLSRTGSLVGVNEQFF
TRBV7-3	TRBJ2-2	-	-	TGTGCCAGCAGCCTACGGACCGGGGAGGCCGGGGAGCTGTTTTTT	CASSLRTGEAGELFF
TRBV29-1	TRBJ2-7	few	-	TGCAGCGTTGAAGGGGAGACCTACGAGCAGTACTTC	CSVEGETYEQYF
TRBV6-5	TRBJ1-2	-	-	TGTGCCAGCAGATTGCCCGGGACGGTAAACTATGGCTACACCTTC	CASRLPGTVNYGYTF
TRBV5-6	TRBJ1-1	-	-	TGTGCCAGCAGCCCGACCGGGAGGGAAGCTGAAGCTTTCTTT	CASSPTGREAEAFF
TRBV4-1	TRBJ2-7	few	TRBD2	TGCGCCAGCAGCCAAGCTAGCGGCAACTCCTACGAGCAGTACTTC	CASSQASGNSYEQYF
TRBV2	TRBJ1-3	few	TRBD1	TGTGCCAGCAGCTATACAGGGGGCTCTGGAAACACCATATATTTT	CASSYTGGSGNTIYF
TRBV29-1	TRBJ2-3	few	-	TGCAGCGTTGAAGGGCATCGGGGACTCACAGATACGCAGTATTTT	CSVEGHRGLTDTQYF
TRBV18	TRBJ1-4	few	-	TGTGCCAGCTCACGTAGAAACCAGGCAACTAATGAAAAACTGTTTTTT	CASSRRNQATNEKLFF
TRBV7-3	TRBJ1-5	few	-	TGTGCCAGCAGCCCAGAGCTGGGTCAGCCCCAGCATTTT	CASSPELGQPQHF
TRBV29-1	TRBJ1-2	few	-	TGCAGCGTTGAAGATCCTACAGGGCCGGGGGGCTACACCTTC	CSVEDPTGPGGYTF
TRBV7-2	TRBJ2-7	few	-	TGTGCCAGCAGCCTGTCGGACAGCTACGAGCAGTACTTC	CASSLSDSYEQYF
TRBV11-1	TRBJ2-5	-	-	TGTGCCAGCAGCCCTGCCCGGGGATGGGAGACCCAGTACTTC	CASSPARGWETQYF
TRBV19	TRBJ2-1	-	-	TGTGCCAGTAGTACCGGCTACAATGAGCAGTTCTTC	CASSTGYNEQFF
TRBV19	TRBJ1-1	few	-	TGTGCCAGTGGGGTGGGGAGAAACACTGAAGCTTTCTTT	CASGVGRNTEAFF
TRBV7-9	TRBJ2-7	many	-	TGTGCCAGCAGCTTATTCCCGGGACGGAACGAGGGGGACTACGAGCAGTACTTC	CASSLFPGRNEGDYEQYF
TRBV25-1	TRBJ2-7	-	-	TGTGCCAGCAGTGGCCAGGGGAAGCGCGAGCAGTACTTC	CASSGQGKREQYF
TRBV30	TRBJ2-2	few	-	TGTGCCTGGTCTAGGGGTTCCGGGGAGCTGTTTTTT	CAWSRGSGELFF
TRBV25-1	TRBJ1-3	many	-	TGTGCCAGCAGTGCGTCGACAGGCTCTGGAAACACCATATATTTT	CASSASTGSGNTIYF
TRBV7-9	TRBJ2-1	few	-	TGTGCCAGCAGCTTAAAGAGGTCAGGGTTAGAGCAGTTCTTC	CASSLKRSGLEQFF
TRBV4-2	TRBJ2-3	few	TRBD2	TGTGCCAGCAGCCAAGTAGTTAGCGGGGGCACAGATACGCAGTATTTT	CASSQVVSGGTDTQYF
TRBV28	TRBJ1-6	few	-	TGTGCCAGCATCTCACAGGGAATTATTTCACCCCTCCACTTT	CASISQGIISPLHF
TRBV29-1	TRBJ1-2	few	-	TGCAGCGTTGACACGGGGATGAGGGGCTACACCTTC	CSVDTGMRGYTF
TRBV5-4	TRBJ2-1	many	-	TGTGCCAGCAGCCCAAGGGCGGGATCCTACAATGAGCAGTTCTTC	CASSPRAGSYNEQFF
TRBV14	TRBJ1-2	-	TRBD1	TGTGCCAGCAGCCCCTTGGACAGGGTCTATGGCTACACCTTC	CASSPLDRVYGYTF
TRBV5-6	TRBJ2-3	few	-	TGTGCCAGCAGCTTGTGGGGGAATGGCGAAAGGCAGTATTTT	CASSLWGNGERQYF
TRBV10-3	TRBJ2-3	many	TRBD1	TGTGCCATCGCAGGGGGCTCAGATACGCAGTATTTT	CAIAGGSDTQYF